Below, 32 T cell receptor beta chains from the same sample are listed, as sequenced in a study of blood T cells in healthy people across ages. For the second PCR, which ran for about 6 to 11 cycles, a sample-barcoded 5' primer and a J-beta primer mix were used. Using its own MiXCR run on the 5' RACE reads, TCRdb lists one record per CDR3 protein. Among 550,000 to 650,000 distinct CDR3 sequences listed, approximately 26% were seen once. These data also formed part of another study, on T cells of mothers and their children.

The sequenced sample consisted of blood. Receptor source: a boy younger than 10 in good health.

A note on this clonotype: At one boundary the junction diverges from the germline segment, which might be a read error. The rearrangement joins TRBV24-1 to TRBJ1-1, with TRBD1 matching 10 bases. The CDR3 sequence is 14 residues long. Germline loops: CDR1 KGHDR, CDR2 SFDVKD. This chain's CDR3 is CATSGTGGKTEVFF. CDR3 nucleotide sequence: TGTGCCACCAGTGGGACAGGGGGAAAAACTGAAGTTTTCTTT.

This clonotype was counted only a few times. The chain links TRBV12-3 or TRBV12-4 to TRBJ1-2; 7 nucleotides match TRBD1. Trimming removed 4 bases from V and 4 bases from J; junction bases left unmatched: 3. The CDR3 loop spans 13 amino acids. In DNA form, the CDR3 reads TGTGCCAGCAGTTCGGGACAGTTCTATGGCTACACCTTC. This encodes CASSSGQFYGYTF.

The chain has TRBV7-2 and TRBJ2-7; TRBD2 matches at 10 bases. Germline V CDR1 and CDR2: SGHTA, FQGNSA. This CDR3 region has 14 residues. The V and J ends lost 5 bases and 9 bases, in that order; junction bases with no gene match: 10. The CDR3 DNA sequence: TGTGCCAGCAGCCTCAGTTCTAGCGGGAGATGGCAGTACTTC. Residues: CASSLSSSGRWQYF.

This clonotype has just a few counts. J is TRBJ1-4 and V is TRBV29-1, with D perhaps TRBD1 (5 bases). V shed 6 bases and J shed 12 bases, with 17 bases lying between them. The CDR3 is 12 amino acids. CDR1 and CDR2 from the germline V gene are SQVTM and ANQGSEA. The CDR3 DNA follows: TGCAGCGTCATGGGGCAGGAAGCTGAACTGTTTTTT. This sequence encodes CSVMGQEAELFF. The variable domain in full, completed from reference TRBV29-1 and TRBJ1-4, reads SAVISQKPSRDICQRGTSLTIQCQVDSQVTMMFWYRQQPGQSLTLIATANQGSEATYESGFVIDKFPISRPNLTFSTLTVSNMSPEDSSIYLCSVMGQEAELFFGSGTQLSVL.

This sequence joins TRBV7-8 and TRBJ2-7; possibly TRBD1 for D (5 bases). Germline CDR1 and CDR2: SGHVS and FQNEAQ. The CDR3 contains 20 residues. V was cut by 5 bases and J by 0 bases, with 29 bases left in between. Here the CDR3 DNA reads TGTGCCAGCAGCGGAGACAGTTCCCCCCTAGGGCGCGGATTCTCCTACGAGCAGTACTTC. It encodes CASSGDSSPLGRGFSYEQYF.

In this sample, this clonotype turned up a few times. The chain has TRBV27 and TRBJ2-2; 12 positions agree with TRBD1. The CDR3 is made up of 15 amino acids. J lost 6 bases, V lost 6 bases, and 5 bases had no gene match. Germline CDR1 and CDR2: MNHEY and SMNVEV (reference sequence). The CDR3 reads CASSPGQGASGELFF. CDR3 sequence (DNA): TGTGCCAGCAGCCCGGGACAGGGGGCTTCCGGGGAGCTGTTTTTT.

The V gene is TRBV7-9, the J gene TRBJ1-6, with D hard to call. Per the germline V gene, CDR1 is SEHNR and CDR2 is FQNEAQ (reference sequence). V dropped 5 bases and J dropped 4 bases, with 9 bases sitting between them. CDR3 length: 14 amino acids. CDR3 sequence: CASSPGSYNSPLHF. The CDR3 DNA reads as TGTGCCAGCAGCCCTGGGTCTTATAATTCACCCCTCCACTTT. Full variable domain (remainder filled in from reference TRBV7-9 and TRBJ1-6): DTGVSQNPRHKITKRGQNVTFRCDPISEHNRLYWYRQTLGQGPEFLTYFQNEAQLEKSRLLSDRFSAERPKGSFSTLEIQRTEQGDSAMYLCASSPGSYNSPLHFGNGTRLTVT.

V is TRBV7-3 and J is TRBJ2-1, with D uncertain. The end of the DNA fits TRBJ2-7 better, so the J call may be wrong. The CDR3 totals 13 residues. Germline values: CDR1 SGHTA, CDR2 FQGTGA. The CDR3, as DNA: TGTGCCAGCAGCTTAGCGGCGGCTGGCGAGCAGTACTTC. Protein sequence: CASSLAAAGEQYF.

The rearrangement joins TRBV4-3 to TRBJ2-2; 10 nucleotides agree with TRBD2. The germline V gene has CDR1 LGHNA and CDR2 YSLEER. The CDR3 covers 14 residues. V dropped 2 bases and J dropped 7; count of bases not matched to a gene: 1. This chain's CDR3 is CASSQLAGVGELFF. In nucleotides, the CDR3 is TGCGCCAGCAGCCAACTAGCGGGAGTCGGGGAGCTGTTTTTT.

CDR3 residues: CASSLEGTSTGELFF. CDR3 DNA: TGCGCCAGCAGCCTGGAGGGGACCTCCACCGGGGAGCTGTTTTTT. V is TRBV5-1 and J is TRBJ2-2, with D possibly matching TRBD2 (6 bases). Germline CDR1 is SGHRS and CDR2 is YFSETQ. Trimming removed 4 bases from V and 4 bases from J, with 14 bases in between. The length of the CDR3 is 15 residues.

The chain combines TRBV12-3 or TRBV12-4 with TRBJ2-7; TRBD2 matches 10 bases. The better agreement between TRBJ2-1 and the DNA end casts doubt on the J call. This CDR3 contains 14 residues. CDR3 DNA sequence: TGTGCCAGCACTCTAGCGGGGGAGGTCTATGAGCAGTTCTTC. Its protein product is CASTLAGEVYEQFF.

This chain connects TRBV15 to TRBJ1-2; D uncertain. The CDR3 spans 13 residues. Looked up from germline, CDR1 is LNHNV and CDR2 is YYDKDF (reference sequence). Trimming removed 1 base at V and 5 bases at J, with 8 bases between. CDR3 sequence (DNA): TGTGCCACCAGCAGAGCAACCTCATATGGCTACACCTTC. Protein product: CATSRATSYGYTF.

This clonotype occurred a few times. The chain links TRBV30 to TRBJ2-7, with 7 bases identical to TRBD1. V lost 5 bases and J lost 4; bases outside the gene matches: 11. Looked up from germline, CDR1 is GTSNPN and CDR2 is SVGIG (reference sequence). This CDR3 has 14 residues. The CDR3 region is CAWGQLTGAYEQYF. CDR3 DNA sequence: TGTGCCTGGGGTCAACTTACAGGGGCTTACGAGCAGTACTTC.

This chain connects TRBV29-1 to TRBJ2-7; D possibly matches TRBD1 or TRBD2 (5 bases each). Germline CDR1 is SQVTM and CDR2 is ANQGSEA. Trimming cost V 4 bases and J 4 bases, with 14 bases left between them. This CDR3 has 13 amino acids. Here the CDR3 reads CSVGFEGEYEQYF. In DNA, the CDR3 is TGCAGCGTTGGGTTCGAAGGGGAGTACGAGCAGTACTTC.

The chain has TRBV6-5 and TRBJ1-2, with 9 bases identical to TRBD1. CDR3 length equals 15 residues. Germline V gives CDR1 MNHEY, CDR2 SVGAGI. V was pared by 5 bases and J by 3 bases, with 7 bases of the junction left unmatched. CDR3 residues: CASSPQGAWHYGYTF. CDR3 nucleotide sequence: TGTGCCAGCAGTCCACAGGGGGCATGGCACTATGGCTACACCTTC.

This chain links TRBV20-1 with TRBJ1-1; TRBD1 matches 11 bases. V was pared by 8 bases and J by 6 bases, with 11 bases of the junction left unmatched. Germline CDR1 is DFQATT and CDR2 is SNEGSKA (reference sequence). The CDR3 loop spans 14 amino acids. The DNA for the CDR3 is TGCAGTCCCAGACCTGGGACAGGGGGACCTGAAGCTTTCTTT. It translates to CSPRPGTGGPEAFF.

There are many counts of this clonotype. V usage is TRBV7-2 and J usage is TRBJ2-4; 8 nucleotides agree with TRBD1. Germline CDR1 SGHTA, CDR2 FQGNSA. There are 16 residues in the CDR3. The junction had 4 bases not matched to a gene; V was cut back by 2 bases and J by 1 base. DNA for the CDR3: TGTGCCAGCAGCTTAAGGGCAGGGGGCGCCAAAAACATTCAGTACTTC. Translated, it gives CASSLRAGGAKNIQYF.

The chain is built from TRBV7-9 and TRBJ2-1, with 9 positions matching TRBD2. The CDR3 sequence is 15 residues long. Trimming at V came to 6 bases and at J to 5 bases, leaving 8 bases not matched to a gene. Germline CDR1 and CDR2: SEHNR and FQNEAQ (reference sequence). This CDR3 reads CASSYSGGPHNEQFF. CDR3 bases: TGTGCCAGCAGTTATAGCGGGGGCCCGCACAATGAGCAGTTCTTC.

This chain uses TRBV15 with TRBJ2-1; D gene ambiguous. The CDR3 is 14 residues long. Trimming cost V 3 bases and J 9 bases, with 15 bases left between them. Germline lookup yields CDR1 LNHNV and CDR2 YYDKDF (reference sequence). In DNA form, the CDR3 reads TGTGCCACCAGCAGGAAGGCTAAGCTGCCTGAGCAGTTCTTC. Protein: CATSRKAKLPEQFF. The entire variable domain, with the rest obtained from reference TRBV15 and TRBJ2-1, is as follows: DAMVIQNPRYQVTQFGKPVTLSCSQTLNHNVMYWYQQKSSQAPKLLFHYYDKDFNNEADTPDNFQSRRPNTSFCFLDIRSPGLGDTAMYLCATSRKAKLPEQFFGPGTRLTVL.

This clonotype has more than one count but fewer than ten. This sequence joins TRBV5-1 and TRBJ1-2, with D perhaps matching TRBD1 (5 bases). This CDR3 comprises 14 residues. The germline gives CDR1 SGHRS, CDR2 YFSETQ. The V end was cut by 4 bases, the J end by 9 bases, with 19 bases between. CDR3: CASSRSTQGGSYTF. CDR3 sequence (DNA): TGCGCCAGCAGCCGATCTACTCAGGGTGGTAGCTACACCTTC.

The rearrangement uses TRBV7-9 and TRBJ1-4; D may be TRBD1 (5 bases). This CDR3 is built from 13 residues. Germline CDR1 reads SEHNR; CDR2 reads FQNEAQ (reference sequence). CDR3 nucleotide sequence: TGTGCTGGGGGGGGTCGGTTTGGCGAAAAACTGTTTTTT. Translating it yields CAGGGRFGEKLFF.

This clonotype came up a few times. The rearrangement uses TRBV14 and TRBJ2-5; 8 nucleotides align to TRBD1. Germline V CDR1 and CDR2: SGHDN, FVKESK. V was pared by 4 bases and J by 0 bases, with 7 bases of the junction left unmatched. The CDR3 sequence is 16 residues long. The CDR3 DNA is TGTGCCAGCAGCCGACAGGGGTGGTCAAACCAAGAGACCCAGTACTTC. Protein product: CASSRQGWSNQETQYF.

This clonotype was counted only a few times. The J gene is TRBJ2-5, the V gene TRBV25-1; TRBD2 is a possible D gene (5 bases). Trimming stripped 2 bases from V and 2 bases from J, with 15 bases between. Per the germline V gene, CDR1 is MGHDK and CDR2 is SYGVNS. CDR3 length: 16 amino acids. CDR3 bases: TGTGCCAGCAGTGAAACACGGTTGAGCGGTCAAGAGACCCAGTACTTC. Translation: CASSETRLSGQETQYF. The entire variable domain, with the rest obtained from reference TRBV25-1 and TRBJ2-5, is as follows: EADIYQTPRYLVIGTGKKITLECSQTMGHDKMYWYQQDPGMELHLIHYSYGVNSTEKGDLSSESTVSRIRTEHFPLTLESARPSHTSQYLCASSETRLSGQETQYFGPGTRLLVL.

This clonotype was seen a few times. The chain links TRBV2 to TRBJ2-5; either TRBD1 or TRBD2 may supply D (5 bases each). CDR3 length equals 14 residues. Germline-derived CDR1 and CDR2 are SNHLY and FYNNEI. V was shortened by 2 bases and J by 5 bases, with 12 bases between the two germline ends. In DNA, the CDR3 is TGTGCCAGCAGTGAACTCGGGACCGGGGAGACCCAGTACTTC. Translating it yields CASSELGTGETQYF.

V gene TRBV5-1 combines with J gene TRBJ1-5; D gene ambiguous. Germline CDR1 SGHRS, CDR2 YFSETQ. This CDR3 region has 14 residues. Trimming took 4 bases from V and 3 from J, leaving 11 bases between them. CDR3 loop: CASSATGDNQPQHF. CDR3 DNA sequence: TGCGCCAGCAGCGCCACCGGAGACAATCAGCCCCAGCATTTT. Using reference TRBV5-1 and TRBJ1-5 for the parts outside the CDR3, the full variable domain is KAGVTQTPRYLIKTRGQQVTLSCSPISGHRSVSWYQQTPGQGLQFLFEYFSETQRNKGNFPGRFSGRQFSNSRSEMNVSTLELGDSALYLCASSATGDNQPQHFGDGTRLSIL.

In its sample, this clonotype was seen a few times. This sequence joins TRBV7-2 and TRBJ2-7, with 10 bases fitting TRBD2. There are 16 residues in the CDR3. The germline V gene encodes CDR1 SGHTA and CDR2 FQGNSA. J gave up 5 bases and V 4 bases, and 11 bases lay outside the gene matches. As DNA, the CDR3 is TGTGCCAGCAGCTCCTTGGGGGTAGCGGGAGGTGACGAGCAGTACTTC. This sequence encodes CASSSLGVAGGDEQYF.

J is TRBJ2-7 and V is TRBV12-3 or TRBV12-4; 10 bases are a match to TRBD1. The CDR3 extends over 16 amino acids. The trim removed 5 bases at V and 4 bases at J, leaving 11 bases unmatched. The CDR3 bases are TGTGCCAGCAGTGACGCCGGGACAGGGGCTACATACGAGCAGTACTTC. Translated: CASSDAGTGATYEQYF.

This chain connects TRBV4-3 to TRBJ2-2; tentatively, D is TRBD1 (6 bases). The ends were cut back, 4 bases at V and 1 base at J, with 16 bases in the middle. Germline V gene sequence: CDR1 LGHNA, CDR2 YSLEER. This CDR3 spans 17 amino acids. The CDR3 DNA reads TGCGCCAGCAGCCTCAGCTTGAACAGGGTGAACACCGGGGAGCTGTTTTTT. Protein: CASSLSLNRVNTGELFF.

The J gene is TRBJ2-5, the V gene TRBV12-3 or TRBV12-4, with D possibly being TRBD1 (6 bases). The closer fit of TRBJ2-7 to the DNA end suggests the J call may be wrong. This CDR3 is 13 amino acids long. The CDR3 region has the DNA TGTGCCAGCACCGTTACAGGGTTCTACGAGCAGTACTTC. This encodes CASTVTGFYEQYF.

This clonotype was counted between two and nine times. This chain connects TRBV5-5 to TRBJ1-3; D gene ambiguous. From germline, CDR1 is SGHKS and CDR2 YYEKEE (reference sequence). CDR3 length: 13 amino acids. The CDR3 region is CASGGGLGNTIYF. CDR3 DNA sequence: TGTGCATCCGGCGGAGGGTTAGGAAACACCATATATTTT.

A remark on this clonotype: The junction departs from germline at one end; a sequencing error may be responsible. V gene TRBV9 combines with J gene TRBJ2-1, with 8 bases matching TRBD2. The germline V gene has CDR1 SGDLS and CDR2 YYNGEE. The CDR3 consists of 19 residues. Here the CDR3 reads CANSVEDGLAFGSHNEQFF. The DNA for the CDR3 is TGTGCCAACAGCGTAGAGGATGGACTAGCTTTTGGATCCCACAATGAGCAGTTCTTC.

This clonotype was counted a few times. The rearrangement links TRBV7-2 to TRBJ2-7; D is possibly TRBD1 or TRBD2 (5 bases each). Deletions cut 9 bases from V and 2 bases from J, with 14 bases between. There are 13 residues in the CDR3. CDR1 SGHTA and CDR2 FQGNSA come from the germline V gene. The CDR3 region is CASTRQRPYEQYF. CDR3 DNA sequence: TGTGCCAGTACCAGACAGCGGCCCTACGAGCAGTACTTC.